Following are 24 T cell receptor beta chains from one sample sequenced in a study of CD8+ T cells in alopecia areata. The authors extracted RNA and reverse transcribed it into cDNA as the sequencing template. The assay was immunoSEQ multiplex PCR, and TCRdb's table has in-frame clones only and misses some. The sample includes 150,000 to 200,000 clones, over 55% of them seen just once. The sample consisted of CD4+ T cells sorted from blood, taken at week 0. Receptors originate from a human donor with alopecia areata.

V is TRBV30 and J is TRBJ2-2; D is unclear. The CDR3 loop spans 12 amino acids. V was trimmed by 2 bases and J by 6 bases, leaving 7 bases between them. The germline CDR1 and CDR2 sequences are GTSNPN and SVGIG (reference sequence). The CDR3 DNA reads as TGTGCCTGGAGTTACTCGGCCGGGGAGCTGTTTTTT. As protein: CAWSYSAGELFF.

The V gene is TRBV2, the J gene TRBJ2-7; 8 nucleotides match TRBD1. The CDR3 totals 12 residues. CDR1 and CDR2 from the germline V gene are SNHLY and FYNNEI. J was trimmed by 5 bases and V by 7 bases; bases with no gene match: 4. The CDR3 DNA is TGTGCCAGCACGCTCAGGGGGCACGAGCAGTACTTC. It specifies CASTLRGHEQYF.

Comments on this clone: This specimen includes other DNA sequences encoding the same CDR3. The rearrangement uses TRBV29-1 and TRBJ2-2; D is undetermined. V lost 2 bases to trimming and J lost 7 bases, with 5 bases between them. The CDR3 has 11 residues. The V gene's germline CDR1 is SQVTM and CDR2 ANQGSEA. CDR3: CSVENGGELFF. Here the CDR3 DNA reads TGCAGCGTTGAAAACGGCGGGGAGCTGTTTTTT.

V usage is TRBV29-1 and J usage is TRBJ2-5; D is ambiguous. V dropped 3 bases and J dropped 1 base, with 9 bases sitting between them. The CDR3 runs 13 residues. Germline V lookup: CDR1 SQVTM, CDR2 ANQGSEA. DNA for the CDR3: TGCAGCGTTGATGGTAGTCGCCAAGAGACCCAGTACTTC. This gives the protein CSVDGSRQETQYF.

This clone was recorded a few times. The CDR3 loop reads CASSQVGSGEFLGTDTQYF. The DNA of the CDR3 is TGTGCCAGCAGCCAAGTGGGAAGCGGTGAATTCCTGGGCACAGATACGCAGTATTTT. The chain employs TRBV4-2 and TRBJ2-3; a weak D match, TRBD2 (5 bases). The CDR3 runs 19 residues. CDR1 LGHNA and CDR2 YNFKEQ come from the germline V gene. Trimming stripped 1 base from V and 1 base from J, with 21 bases between.

V gene TRBV10-1 combines with J gene TRBJ2-1, with 10 bases aligning to TRBD2. This CDR3 comprises 16 residues. CDR1 is WNHNN, CDR2 SYGVQD, per germline (reference sequence). The V gene end was trimmed by 0 bases and the J gene end by 8 bases; junction bases not matched to a gene: 7. The CDR3 loop is CASSESILAGLDEQFF. CDR3 nucleotides: TGCGCCAGCAGTGAGTCAATACTAGCGGGGTTGGATGAGCAGTTCTTC.

This clone was detected only once. In DNA form, the CDR3 reads TGTGCCAGCAGCTTAGATCGGGATAATTCACCCCTCCACTTT. Its protein is CASSLDRDNSPLHF. The chain joins TRBV13 to TRBJ1-6; D remains unclear. V shed 1 base and J shed 5 bases, with 6 bases lying between them. The V gene's germline CDR1 is PRHDT and CDR2 FYEKMQ (reference sequence). This CDR3 contains 14 residues. Full variable domain (outside the CDR3, taken from reference TRBV13 and TRBJ1-6): AAGVIQSPRHLIKEKRETATLKCYPIPRHDTVYWYQQGPGQDPQFLISFYEKMQSDKGSIPDRFSAQQFSDYHSELNMSSLELGDSALYFCASSLDRDNSPLHFGNGTRLTVT.

With respect to this clone: Other DNA variants within this sample encode the same CDR3. The chain combines TRBV7-2 with TRBJ2-5; D not resolved. Trimming removed 3 bases at V and 4 bases at J, with 6 bases between. The germline CDR1 and CDR2 sequences are SGHTA and FQGNSA. This CDR3 contains 12 residues. CDR3: CASSFWGETQYF. The CDR3 DNA reads as TGTGCCAGCAGCTTTTGGGGAGAGACCCAGTACTTC.

The chain combines TRBV7-2 with TRBJ2-7; D gene ambiguous. V was clipped by 4 bases and J by 1 base, with 14 bases between them. The CDR3 length is 15 residues. Germline V gives CDR1 SGHTA, CDR2 FQGNSA. The CDR3: CASSSLPGTSYEQYF. The DNA of the CDR3 is TGTGCCAGCAGCTCCCTTCCGGGCACGTCCTACGAGCAGTACTTC.

This clone was found once. This sequence joins TRBV29-1 and TRBJ1-1; D ambiguous. Germline CDR1 is SQVTM and CDR2 is ANQGSEA. V lost 2 bases, J lost 1 base, and 5 bases lay in between. This CDR3 has 12 amino acids. CDR3 nucleotides: TGCAGCGTTGAATCATGGAACACTGAAGCTTTCTTT. This gives the protein CSVESWNTEAFF.

This clone came up a few times. The chain has TRBV11-1 and TRBJ2-1; TRBD1 agrees at 8 bases. The CDR3 has 14 amino acids. CDR1 is SGHAT, CDR2 FQDESV, per germline (reference sequence). J was trimmed by 4 bases and V by 5 bases; bases with no gene match: 4. Here the CDR3 reads CASSTDREYNEQFF. CDR3 nucleotide sequence: TGTGCCAGCAGCACGGACAGGGAGTACAATGAGCAGTTCTTC.

Regarding this clone: Other DNA sequences from this sample encode an identical CDR3 as well. The genes are TRBV29-1 and TRBJ2-7; the D gene is possibly TRBD1 (6 bases). The CDR3 covers 13 residues. V was trimmed by 4 bases and J by 0 bases, leaving 10 bases between them. Per germline, CDR1 SQVTM and CDR2 ANQGSEA. CDR3 DNA sequence: TGCAGCGTTGGGCAGGGGAGCTCCTACGAGCAGTACTTC. Translation: CSVGQGSSYEQYF.

This sequence joins TRBV30 and TRBJ2-7; D assignment may be TRBD1 or TRBD2 (6 bases each). The CDR3 has 14 residues. Trimming removed 3 bases at V and 4 bases at J, with 16 bases between. CDR1 is GTSNPN, CDR2 SVGIG, per germline (reference sequence). The CDR3 nucleotides read TGTGCCTGGAGACCCCCGGGGGCTGGGTACGAGCAGTACTTC. This sequence encodes CAWRPPGAGYEQYF.

J is TRBJ1-1 and V is TRBV29-1; a possible D gene is TRBD1 (6 bases). The CDR3 has 14 amino acids. The germline gives CDR1 SQVTM, CDR2 ANQGSEA. Trimming pared 3 bases from V and 1 base from J, leaving 12 bases between. The CDR3 region is CSVDLGAGNTEAFF. CDR3 sequence (DNA): TGCAGCGTTGATTTGGGGGCGGGGAACACTGAAGCTTTCTTT.

This clone is deemed medium-sized. The chain links TRBV29-1 to TRBJ2-3; no definite D call. V was pared by 3 bases and J by 1 base, with 8 bases between. The CDR3 contains 13 residues. Germline CDR1 and CDR2: SQVTM and ANQGSEA. The CDR3 protein is CSVDSTGTDTQYF. CDR3 nucleotides: TGCAGCGTTGACTCCACAGGCACAGATACGCAGTATTTT.

On this clone: The same CDR3 is also encoded by other DNA sequences in this sample. The DNA of the CDR3 is TGCAGCGCGACAGAAAACTATGGCTACACCTTC. Translated, it gives CSATENYGYTF. This chain uses TRBV29-1 with TRBJ1-2, with a weak D call TRBD1 (5 bases). Germline V gives CDR1 SQVTM, CDR2 ANQGSEA. The CDR3 runs 11 residues. The V end was cut by 7 bases, the J end by 2 bases, with 8 bases between. The full variable domain, in which reference TRBV29-1 and TRBJ1-2 provide the parts outside the CDR3, is SAVISQKPSRDICQRGTSLTIQCQVDSQVTMMFWYRQQPGQSLTLIATANQGSEATYESGFVIDKFPISRPNLTFSTLTVSNMSPEDSSIYLCSATENYGYTFGSGTRLTVV.

This clone appeared a few times. The chain recombines TRBV2 with TRBJ2-1; 8 bases agree with TRBD2. Germline V lookup: CDR1 SNHLY, CDR2 FYNNEI. V was clipped by 3 bases and J by 8 bases; unmatched bases: 9. The length of the CDR3 is 15 residues. CDR3 coding DNA: TGTGCCAGCAGTGAGATCCGGGGGGGCACCCATGAGCAGTTCTTC. Protein sequence: CASSEIRGGTHEQFF.

This clone was counted a single time. Other nucleotide sequences from this sample produce the same CDR3. V and J are TRBV30 and TRBJ1-1; unclear D gene. CDR1 and CDR2 from the germline V gene are GTSNPN and SVGIG (reference sequence). The CDR3 covers 13 residues. V lost 0 bases to trimming and J lost 0 bases, with 5 bases between them. CDR3 DNA sequence: TGTGCCTGGAGTGTAGGGCTGAACACTGAAGCTTTCTTT. Translation: CAWSVGLNTEAFF.

This chain uses TRBV19 with TRBJ2-3, with 8 positions matching TRBD1. The CDR3 spans 14 residues. Germline CDR1 is LNHDA and CDR2 is SQIVND (reference sequence). V dropped 5 bases and J dropped 6; count of bases not matched to a gene: 7. The CDR3 DNA reads as TGTGCCAGTAGTCTCCGGGACAGGAGGGATACGCAGTATTTT. Encoded protein: CASSLRDRRDTQYF. The full variable domain, rest sourced from reference TRBV19 and TRBJ2-3, is DGGITQSPKYLFRKEGQNVTLSCEQNLNHDAMYWYRQDPGQGLRLIYYSQIVNDFQKGDIAEGYSVSREKKESFPLTVTSAQKNPTAFYLCASSLRDRRDTQYFGPGTRLTVL.

In the case of this clone: At the DNA level, this CDR3 is encoded by other sequences in the same sample as well. V gene TRBV29-1 combines with J gene TRBJ1-2, with TRBD1 matching 7 bases. J lost 5 bases, V lost 3 bases, and 3 bases had no gene match. Germline V lookup: CDR1 SQVTM, CDR2 ANQGSEA. The CDR3 runs 12 residues. CDR3 protein: CSVEAGGYGYTF. DNA of the CDR3: TGCAGCGTTGAGGCAGGGGGTTATGGCTACACCTTC. Supplemented by reference TRBV29-1 and TRBJ1-2, the full variable domain reads SAVISQKPSRDICQRGTSLTIQCQVDSQVTMMFWYRQQPGQSLTLIATANQGSEATYESGFVIDKFPISRPNLTFSTLTVSNMSPEDSSIYLCSVEAGGYGYTFGSGTRLTVV.

The chain links TRBV10-3 to TRBJ2-2; 8 bases align to TRBD2. From germline, CDR1 is ENHRY and CDR2 SYGVKD. The CDR3 is 18 amino acids. J was trimmed by 4 bases and V by 3 bases; bases with no gene match: 13. The CDR3 DNA sequence: TGTGCCATCAGTGATAGTTTTCGCGGGGGGCCGATCACCGGGGAGCTGTTTTTT. Translating it yields CAISDSFRGGPITGELFF.

Only a few counts were recorded for this clone. The chain uses TRBV25-1 and TRBJ2-1, with D uncertain. In germline, CDR1 is MGHDK, CDR2 SYGVNS. V lost 3 bases, J lost 10 bases, and 7 bases lay in between. There are 11 residues in the CDR3. The CDR3 sequence: CASSEVSEQFF. CDR3 in DNA: TGTGCCAGCAGTGAGGTATCCGAGCAGTTCTTC. Full variable domain (remainder filled in from reference TRBV25-1 and TRBJ2-1): EADIYQTPRYLVIGTGKKITLECSQTMGHDKMYWYQQDPGMELHLIHYSYGVNSTEKGDLSSESTVSRIRTEHFPLTLESARPSHTSQYLCASSEVSEQFFGPGTRLTVL.

The chain recombines TRBV6-6 with TRBJ2-5; maybe TRBD2 (5 bases). The CDR3 is made up of 13 amino acids. V was trimmed by 0 bases and J by 5 bases, leaving 7 bases between them. CDR1 is MNHNY, CDR2 SVGAGI, per germline (reference sequence). CDR3 nucleotide sequence: TGTGCCAGCAGTTACTCGATAGCGGAGACCCAGTACTTC. Residues: CASSYSIAETQYF.

Only a few counts were recorded for this clone. The chain carries TRBV30 and TRBJ2-1; D may be TRBD2 (6 bases). CDR1 and CDR2 from the germline V gene are GTSNPN and SVGIG (reference sequence). The CDR3 sequence is 12 residues long. With 8 bases removed from V and 3 bases from J, the gap between germline ends came to 11 bases. This CDR3 reads CAGSGVYNEQFF. CDR3 sequence (DNA): TGTGCCGGGTCGGGAGTCTACAATGAGCAGTTCTTC.